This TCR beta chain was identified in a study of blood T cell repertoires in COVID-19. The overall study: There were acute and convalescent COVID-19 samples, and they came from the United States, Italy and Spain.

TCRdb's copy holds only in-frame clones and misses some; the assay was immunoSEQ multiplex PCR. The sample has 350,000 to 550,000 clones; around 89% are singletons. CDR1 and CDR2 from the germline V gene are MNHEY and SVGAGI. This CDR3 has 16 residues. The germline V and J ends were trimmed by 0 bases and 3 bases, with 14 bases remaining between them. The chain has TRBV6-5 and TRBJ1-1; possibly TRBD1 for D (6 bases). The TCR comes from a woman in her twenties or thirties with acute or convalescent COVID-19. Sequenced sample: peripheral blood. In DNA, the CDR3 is TGTGCCAGCAGTTACTCGAAGGGGGAGGGGTACACTGAAGCTTTCTTT. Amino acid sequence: CASSYSKGEGYTEAFF.